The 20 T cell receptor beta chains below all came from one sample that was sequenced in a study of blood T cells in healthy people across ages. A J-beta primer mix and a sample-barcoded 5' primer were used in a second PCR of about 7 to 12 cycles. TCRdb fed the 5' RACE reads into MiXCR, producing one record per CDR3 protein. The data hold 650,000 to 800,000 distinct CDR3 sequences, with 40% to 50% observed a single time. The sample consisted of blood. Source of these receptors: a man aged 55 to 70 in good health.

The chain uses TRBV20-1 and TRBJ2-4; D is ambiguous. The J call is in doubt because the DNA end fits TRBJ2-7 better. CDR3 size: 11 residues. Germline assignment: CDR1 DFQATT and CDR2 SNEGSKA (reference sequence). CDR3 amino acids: CSAPYSYEQYF. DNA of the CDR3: TGCAGTGCTCCTTACAGCTACGAGCAGTACTTC.

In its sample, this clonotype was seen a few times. This CDR3 reads CASSLDRGLWGYTF. In nucleotides, the CDR3 is TGTGCCAGCAGTCTGGACAGGGGTTTGTGGGGCTACACCTTC. The chain joins TRBV7-2 to TRBJ1-2; 9 bases are a match to TRBD1. Germline V gene sequence: CDR1 SGHTA, CDR2 FQGNSA. The CDR3 consists of 14 residues. J lost 8 bases, V lost 6 bases, and 10 bases had no gene match.

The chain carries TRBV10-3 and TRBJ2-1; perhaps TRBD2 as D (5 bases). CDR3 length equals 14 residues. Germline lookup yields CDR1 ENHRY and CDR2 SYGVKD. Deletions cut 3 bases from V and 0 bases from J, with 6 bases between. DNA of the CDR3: TGTGCCATCAGTGAACTAGGCTCCTACAATGAGCAGTTCTTC. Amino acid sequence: CAISELGSYNEQFF.

This CDR3 is CASSEAVGYFSYEQYF. CDR3 coding DNA: TGTGCCAGCAGTGAAGCGGTGGGTTACTTCTCCTACGAGCAGTACTTC. This chain connects TRBV2 to TRBJ2-7; D remains ambiguous. The CDR3 spans 16 residues. The germline gives CDR1 SNHLY, CDR2 FYNNEI. V lost 0 bases and J 0 bases, leaving 12 bases between the germline ends.

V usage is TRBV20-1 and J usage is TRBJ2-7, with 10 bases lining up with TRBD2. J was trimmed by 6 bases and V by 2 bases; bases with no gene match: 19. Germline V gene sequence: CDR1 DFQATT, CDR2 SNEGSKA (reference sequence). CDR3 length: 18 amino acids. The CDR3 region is CSARKDRASRLAGGEQYF. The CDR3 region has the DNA TGCAGTGCTAGAAAGGACAGGGCCTCGAGGTTAGCGGGAGGCGAGCAGTACTTC.

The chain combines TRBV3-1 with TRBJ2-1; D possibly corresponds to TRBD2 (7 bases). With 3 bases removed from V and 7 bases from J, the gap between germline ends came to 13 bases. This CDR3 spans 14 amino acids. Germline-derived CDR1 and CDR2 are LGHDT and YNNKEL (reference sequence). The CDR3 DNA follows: TGTGCCAGCAGCCACGGGGGGCGGAGGAATGAGCAGTTCTTC. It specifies CASSHGGRRNEQFF.

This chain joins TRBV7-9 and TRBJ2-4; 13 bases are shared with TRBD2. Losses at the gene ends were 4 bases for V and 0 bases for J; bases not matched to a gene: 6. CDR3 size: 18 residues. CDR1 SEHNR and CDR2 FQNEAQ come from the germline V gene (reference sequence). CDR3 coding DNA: TGTGCCAGCAGCTCCCCGGGACTAGCGGGGCTAGCCAAAAACATTCAGTACTTC. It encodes CASSSPGLAGLAKNIQYF.

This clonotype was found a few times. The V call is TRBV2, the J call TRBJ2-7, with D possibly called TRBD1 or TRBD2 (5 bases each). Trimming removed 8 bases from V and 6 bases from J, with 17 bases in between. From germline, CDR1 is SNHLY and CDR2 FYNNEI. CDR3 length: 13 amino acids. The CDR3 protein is CASRQGGGIEQYF. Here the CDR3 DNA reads TGTGCCAGCCGTCAGGGTGGAGGAATCGAGCAGTACTTC.

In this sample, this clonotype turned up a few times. CDR3 sequence: CASSDAGAPGEQYF. CDR3 nucleotides: TGTGCCAGCAGCGACGCGGGGGCGCCAGGGGAGCAGTACTTC. V gene TRBV9 combines with J gene TRBJ2-7, with D perhaps matching TRBD2 (7 bases). Between the trimmed V and J ends, which lost 3 bases and 7 bases, there was a span of 17 bases. Germline V gene lookup returns CDR1 SGDLS and CDR2 YYNGEE. The CDR3 is 14 residues long. The full variable domain, completed using reference TRBV9 and TRBJ2-7, is DSGVTQTPKHLITATGQRVTLRCSPRSGDLSVYWYQQSLDQGLQFLIQYYNGEERAKGNILERFSAQQFPDLHSELNLSSLELGDSALYFCASSDAGAPGEQYFGPGTRLTVT.

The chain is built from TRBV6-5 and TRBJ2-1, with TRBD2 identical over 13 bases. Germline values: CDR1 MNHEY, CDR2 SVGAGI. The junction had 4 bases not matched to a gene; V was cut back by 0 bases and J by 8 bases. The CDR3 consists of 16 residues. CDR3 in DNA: TGTGCCAGCAGTTACTCGGGACTAGCGGGGTCGGATGAGCAGTTCTTC. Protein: CASSYSGLAGSDEQFF.

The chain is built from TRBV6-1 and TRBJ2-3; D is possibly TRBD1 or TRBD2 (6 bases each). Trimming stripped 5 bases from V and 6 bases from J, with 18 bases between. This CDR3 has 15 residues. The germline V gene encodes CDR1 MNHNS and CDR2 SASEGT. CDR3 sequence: CASSSWGAREDTQYF. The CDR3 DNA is TGTGCCAGCAGTTCCTGGGGGGCCAGGGAGGATACGCAGTATTTT.

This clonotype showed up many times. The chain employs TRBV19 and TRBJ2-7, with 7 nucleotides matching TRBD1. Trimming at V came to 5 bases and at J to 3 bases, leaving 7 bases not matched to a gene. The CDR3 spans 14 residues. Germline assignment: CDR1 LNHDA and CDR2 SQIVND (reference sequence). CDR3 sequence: CASSPDRTYYEQYF. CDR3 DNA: TGTGCCAGTAGTCCGGACAGGACCTACTACGAGCAGTACTTC.

The CDR3 here is CASSPLTGQGVGAFF. The CDR3 DNA reads TGTGCCAGCAGCCCCTTAACGGGACAGGGAGTTGGAGCTTTCTTT. This rearrangement joins TRBV6-2 or TRBV6-3 to TRBJ1-1; the match to TRBD1 covers 9 bases. With V trimmed by 6 bases and J by 10 bases, 15 bases remained unmatched. Germline V gene lookup returns CDR1 MNHEY and CDR2 SVGEGT. The CDR3 totals 15 residues.

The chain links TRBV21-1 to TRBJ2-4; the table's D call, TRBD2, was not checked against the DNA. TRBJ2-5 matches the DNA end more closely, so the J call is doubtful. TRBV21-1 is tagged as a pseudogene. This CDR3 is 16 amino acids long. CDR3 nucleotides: TGTGCCAGCAGCAAAGCGAGGGGTTCCCTCCAAGAGACCCAGTACTTC. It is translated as CASSKARGSLQETQYF.

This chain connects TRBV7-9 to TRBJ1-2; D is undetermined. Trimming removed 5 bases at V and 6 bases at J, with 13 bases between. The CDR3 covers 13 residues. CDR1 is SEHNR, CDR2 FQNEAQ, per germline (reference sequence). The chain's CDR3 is CASSHEDWHGYTF. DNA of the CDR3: TGTGCCAGCAGCCACGAGGATTGGCATGGCTACACCTTC.

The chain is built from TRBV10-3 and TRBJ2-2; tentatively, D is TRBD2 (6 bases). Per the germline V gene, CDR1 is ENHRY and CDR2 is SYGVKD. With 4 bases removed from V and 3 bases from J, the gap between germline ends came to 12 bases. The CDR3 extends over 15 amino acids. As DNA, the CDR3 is TGTGCCATCAGTGCCGCTAGCGTTGACACCGGGGAGCTGTTTTTT. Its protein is CAISAASVDTGELFF.

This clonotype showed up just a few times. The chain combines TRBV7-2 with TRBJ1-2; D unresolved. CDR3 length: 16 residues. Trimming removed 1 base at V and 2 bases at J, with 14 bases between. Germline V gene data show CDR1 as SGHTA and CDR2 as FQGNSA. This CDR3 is CASSLVRVNRNYGYTF. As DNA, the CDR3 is TGTGCCAGCAGCTTAGTTAGAGTGAATAGAAACTATGGCTACACCTTC.

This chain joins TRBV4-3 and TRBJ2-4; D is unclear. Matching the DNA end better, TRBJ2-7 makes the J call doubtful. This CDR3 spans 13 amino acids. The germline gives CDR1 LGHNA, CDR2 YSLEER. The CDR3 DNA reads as TGCGCCAGCAGCCCTCAACCTAGAGGCGAGCAGTACTTC. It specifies CASSPQPRGEQYF.

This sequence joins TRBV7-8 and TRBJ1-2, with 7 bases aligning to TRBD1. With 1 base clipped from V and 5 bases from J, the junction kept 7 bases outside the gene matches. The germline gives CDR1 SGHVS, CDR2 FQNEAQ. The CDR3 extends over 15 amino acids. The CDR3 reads CASSLGSGGFYGYTF. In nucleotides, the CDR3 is TGTGCCAGCAGCTTAGGGTCAGGGGGATTTTATGGCTACACCTTC.

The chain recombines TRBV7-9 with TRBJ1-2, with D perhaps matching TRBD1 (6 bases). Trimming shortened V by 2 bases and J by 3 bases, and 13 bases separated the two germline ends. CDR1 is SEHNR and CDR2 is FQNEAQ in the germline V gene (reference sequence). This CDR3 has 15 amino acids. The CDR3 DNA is TGTGCCAGCAGCTTACCTCTAGGGGGAGACTATGGCTACACCTTC. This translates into CASSLPLGGDYGYTF.